The 21 T cell receptor beta chains given below trace back to one sample, sequenced in a study of T cell clonotyping in hematopoietic cell transplantation. Time point meaning: recipient sample about 28 days before transplant, after cytoreduction. Method: immunoSEQ multiplex PCR; TCRdb's copy keeps in-frame clones and lacks some. The profile shows tens of thousands of clones, 90% to 95% of them singletons. The source was peripheral blood mononuclear cells, collected before stem cell transplant. These receptors originate from a man aged 35 to 55 with chronic myeloid leukemia. Some clones in this sample may be carry-over from other donors' samples.

This clone occurred once. The V gene is TRBV28, the J gene TRBJ1-2; 12 nucleotides line up with TRBD1. The CDR3 extends over 14 amino acids. The junction had 5 bases not matched to a gene; V was cut back by 6 bases and J by 6 bases. CDR1 and CDR2 from the germline V gene are MDHEN and SYDVKM. In DNA, the CDR3 is TGTGCCAGCAGCCTCGGGACAGGGGGCGATGGCTACACCTTC. Amino acid sequence: CASSLGTGGDGYTF.

This sequence joins TRBV9 and TRBJ1-1; maybe TRBD1 (6 bases). Germline V gene data show CDR1 as SGDLS and CDR2 as YYNGEE. The V and J ends lost 4 bases and 0 bases respectively, with 19 bases between them. CDR3 length equals 17 residues. Here the CDR3 DNA reads TGTGCCAGCAGCCTCACCGATTCAGGGGCAATGAACACTGAAGCTTTCTTT. Translated: CASSLTDSGAMNTEAFF.

V gene TRBV27 combines with J gene TRBJ2-1; TRBD2 matches at 7 bases. J gave up 4 bases and V 6 bases, and 15 bases lay outside the gene matches. This CDR3 contains 17 residues. Per the germline V gene, CDR1 is MNHEY and CDR2 is SMNVEV (reference sequence). The CDR3 nucleotides read TGTGCCAGCAGCATCAAACAACTAGCGACGAGATACAATGAGCAGTTCTTC. Its translation: CASSIKQLATRYNEQFF.

V usage is TRBV7-6 and J usage is TRBJ2-7, with TRBD1 as a possible D gene (5 bases). Germline V gene data show CDR1 as SGHVS and CDR2 as FNYEAQ. The CDR3 extends over 16 amino acids. Trimming pared 0 bases from V and 6 bases from J, leaving 18 bases between. CDR3 in amino acids: CASSLAISRGVGEQYF. The CDR3 bases are TGTGCCAGCAGCTTAGCCATTAGTAGGGGTGTGGGCGAGCAGTACTTC. The full variable domain, with the rest looked up from reference TRBV7-6 and TRBJ2-7, is GAGVSQSPRYKVTKRGQDVALRCDPISGHVSLYWYRQALGQGPEFLTYFNYEAQQDKSGLPNDRFSAERPEGSISTLTIQRTEQRDSAMYRCASSLAISRGVGEQYFGPGTRLTVT.

The rearrangement links TRBV27 to TRBJ2-7, with 7 bases that match TRBD1. CDR3 length equals 15 residues. Germline V gene sequence: CDR1 MNHEY, CDR2 SMNVEV (reference sequence). With 2 bases clipped from V and 0 bases from J, the junction kept 4 bases outside the gene matches. The CDR3 sequence: CASSLRAGGSYEQYF. The CDR3 DNA follows: TGTGCCAGCAGTTTAAGGGCAGGGGGCTCCTACGAGCAGTACTTC.

V gene TRBV20-1 combines with J gene TRBJ2-7; D unresolved. CDR3 length equals 11 residues. Trimming pared 6 bases from V and 12 bases from J, leaving 18 bases between. The germline gives CDR1 DFQATT, CDR2 SNEGSKA (reference sequence). The CDR3 protein is CSAETPTARYF. The CDR3 region has the DNA TGCAGTGCCGAGACTCCAACAGCGCGGTACTTC.

The V gene is TRBV4-3, the J gene TRBJ2-2; weak D call: TRBD2 (6 bases). The V end lost 1 base, the J end lost 13 bases, and 13 bases lay between the germline ends. CDR3 length equals 13 residues. Germline V gene lookup returns CDR1 LGHNA and CDR2 YSLEER. The CDR3 coding sequence is TGCGCCAGCAGCCAAGGTCCCGGGGGTTGGCTGTTTTTT. Its protein product is CASSQGPGGWLFF.

The genes are TRBV7-8 and TRBJ2-1; 11 bases align to TRBD2. CDR1 SGHVS and CDR2 FQNEAQ come from the germline V gene. Trimming removed 3 bases from V and 4 bases from J; junction bases left unmatched: 8. CDR3 length equals 17 residues. CDR3 in amino acids: CASSLARLAGGYNEQFF. The CDR3 DNA reads TGTGCCAGCAGCTTGGCGAGGCTAGCGGGGGGATACAATGAGCAGTTCTTC.

The gene calls are TRBV4-3 and TRBJ2-2, with 10 bases lining up with TRBD1. V lost 4 bases to trimming and J lost 5 bases; unmatched junction nucleotides: 7. There are 16 residues in the CDR3. The germline CDR1 and CDR2 sequences are LGHNA and YSLEER. CDR3 in DNA: TGCGCCAGCAGCCGTGCCACGGGACAGGGGACCGGGGAGCTGTTTTTT. This codes for CASSRATGQGTGELFF.

The J gene is TRBJ1-6, the V gene TRBV11-3; no definite D call. CDR3 length: 14 residues. CDR1 is SGHNT and CDR2 is YENEEA in the germline V gene. V lost 5 bases and J lost 7, with 12 bases in between. CDR3 protein: CASSRTDRNSPLHF. The CDR3 bases are TGTGCCAGCAGCCGAACCGACCGCAATTCACCCCTCCACTTT. The full variable domain, in which reference TRBV11-3 and TRBJ1-6 provide the parts outside the CDR3, is EAGVVQSPRYKIIEKKQPVAFWCNPISGHNTLYWYLQNLGQGPELLIRYENEEAVDDSQLPKDRFSAERLKGVDSTLKIQPAELGDSAVYLCASSRTDRNSPLHFGNGTRLTVT.

This clone was found once. The chain combines TRBV5-6 with TRBJ2-3; D assignment may be TRBD1 or TRBD2 (5 bases each). There are 15 residues in the CDR3. V was cut by 3 bases and J by 6 bases, with 17 bases left in between. The V gene's germline CDR1 is SGHDT and CDR2 YYEEEE. CDR3 bases: TGTGCCAGCAGCTATTCCGGGACGGAGAGGGATACGCAGTATTTT. It codes for CASSYSGTERDTQYF.

This rearrangement joins TRBV4-2 to TRBJ2-7, with a possible D match to TRBD2 (5 bases). Germline V CDR1 and CDR2: LGHNA, YNFKEQ. The CDR3 spans 13 residues. The germline V and J ends were trimmed by 3 bases and 2 bases, with 8 bases remaining between them. The CDR3 loop is CASSQEATYEQYF. Written as DNA, the CDR3 is TGTGCCAGCAGCCAGGAGGCAACCTACGAGCAGTACTTC.

The chain joins TRBV7-2 to TRBJ1-5; perhaps TRBD1 as D (6 bases). Trimming took 3 bases from V and 1 from J, leaving 7 bases between them. CDR1 is SGHTA and CDR2 is FQGNSA in the germline V gene. The CDR3 runs 14 residues. CDR3 sequence: CASSLRGSNQPQHF. The CDR3 DNA sequence: TGTGCCAGCAGCTTGAGGGGGAGCAATCAGCCCCAGCATTTT.

The genes are TRBV7-3 and TRBJ2-7, with D perhaps matching TRBD1 (5 bases). The length of the CDR3 is 13 residues. Looked up from germline, CDR1 is SGHTA and CDR2 is FQGTGA. The ends were cut back, 5 bases at V and 5 bases at J, with 13 bases in the middle. The CDR3 protein is CASSATKDNEQYF. CDR3 DNA sequence: TGTGCCAGCAGCGCGACAAAGGACAACGAGCAGTACTTC.

V and J are TRBV6-5 and TRBJ2-2; TRBD2 is a possible D gene (6 bases). The CDR3 length is 15 residues. The ends were cut back, 6 bases at V and 0 bases at J, with 11 bases in the middle. The germline V gene encodes CDR1 MNHEY and CDR2 SVGAGI. The CDR3: CASSRDLPNTGELFF. CDR3 nucleotide sequence: TGTGCCAGCAGCCGGGACTTACCGAACACCGGGGAGCTGTTTTTT.

The V and J genes are TRBV27 and TRBJ2-1, with no clear D. Trimming cost V 2 bases and J 5 bases, with 7 bases left between them. The CDR3 covers 13 residues. From germline, CDR1 is MNHEY and CDR2 SMNVEV (reference sequence). This CDR3 reads CASSLRQNNEQFF. Written as DNA, the CDR3 is TGTGCCAGCAGTTTAAGGCAGAACAATGAGCAGTTCTTC.

The CDR3 loop reads CASSPAAGTEQYF. The CDR3, as DNA: TGTGCCAGCAGTCCGGCGGCAGGAACCGAGCAGTACTTC. The chain uses TRBV2 and TRBJ2-7; D not certain. Germline CDR1 reads SNHLY; CDR2 reads FYNNEI. V lost 5 bases and J lost 6, with 14 bases in between. The CDR3 sequence is 13 residues long. The full variable domain, its missing parts supplied by reference TRBV2 and TRBJ2-7, is EPEVTQTPSHQVTQMGQEVILRCVPISNHLYFYWYRQILGQKVEFLVSFYNNEISEKSEIFDDQFSVERPDGSNFTLKIRSTKLEDSAMYFCASSPAAGTEQYFGPGTRLTVT.

CDR3 sequence: CASSADPIENTGELFF. The CDR3 DNA reads TGCGCCAGCAGCGCCGACCCTATAGAGAACACCGGGGAGCTGTTTTTT. The rearrangement links TRBV5-1 to TRBJ2-2; D uncertain. CDR1 is SGHRS, CDR2 YFSETQ, per germline. Deletions cut 4 bases from V and 1 base from J, with 14 bases between. This CDR3 is 16 amino acids long.

The chain recombines TRBV25-1 with TRBJ2-7, with a possible D match to TRBD1 (6 bases). The CDR3 loop spans 14 amino acids. Looked up from germline, CDR1 is MGHDK and CDR2 is SYGVNS. V shed 0 bases and J shed 6 bases, with 12 bases lying between them. The CDR3 region has the DNA TGTGCCAGCAGTGAATATACAGGGAGCCCCGAGCAGTACTTC. Its translation is CASSEYTGSPEQYF.

The sample holds one count of this clone. The rearrangement uses TRBV4-3 and TRBJ1-2; no clear D. Germline CDR1 LGHNA, CDR2 YSLEER. V was trimmed by 0 bases and J by 5 bases, leaving 16 bases between them. The CDR3 sequence is 16 residues long. CDR3 DNA sequence: TGCGCCAGCAGCCAAGAAATCACCATCGAGGGTTATGGCTACACCTTC. Residues: CASSQEITIEGYGYTF.

Concerning this clone: At one boundary the junction diverges from the germline segment, which might be a read error. The rearrangement uses TRBV5-4 and TRBJ1-1; D is possibly TRBD1 (5 bases). CDR3 size: 16 residues. Per the germline V gene, CDR1 is SGHNT and CDR2 is YYREEE (reference sequence). In DNA form, the CDR3 reads TGTGCCAGCAGCTTGGGAGGATCCGGGACGGTGGCGTATGTCGGCTTT. It specifies CASSLGGSGTVAYVGF.